The 24 T cell receptor beta chains listed next were all sequenced from one sample in a study of blood T cell repertoires in COVID-19. Sequenced by immunoSEQ multiplex PCR; TCRdb stores in-frame clones only, minus some. This table has around 72,000 clones, over 80% appearing once. The sequenced material came from peripheral blood. The receptors were gathered from a woman aged 60-75 years with acute or convalescent COVID-19.

The V call is TRBV5-1, the J call TRBJ1-2, with unresolved D. The CDR3 runs 12 residues. Deletions cut 3 bases from V and 7 bases from J, with 10 bases between. The germline gives CDR1 SGHRS, CDR2 YFSETQ. CDR3 sequence reads: CASSSLEGGYTF. CDR3 DNA sequence: TGCGCCAGCAGCTCCCTGGAGGGTGGCTACACCTTC. The variable domain in full, with the rest retrieved from reference TRBV5-1 and TRBJ1-2, is KAGVTQTPRYLIKTRGQQVTLSCSPISGHRSVSWYQQTPGQGLQFLFEYFSETQRNKGNFPGRFSGRQFSNSRSEMNVSTLELGDSALYLCASSSLEGGYTFGSGTRLTVV.

The chain is built from TRBV2 and TRBJ1-6; tentatively, D is TRBD1 (5 bases). In germline, CDR1 is SNHLY, CDR2 FYNNEI. The CDR3 sequence is 15 residues long. The ends were cut back, 2 bases at V and 6 bases at J, with 11 bases in the middle. The CDR3 DNA reads TGTGCCAGCAGTGAACAGGGTCCGAGTAATTCACCCCTCCACTTT. It codes for CASSEQGPSNSPLHF.

V and J are TRBV21-1 and TRBJ2-7; TRBD2 is the table's D call, not checked against the DNA. TRBV21-1 is given as a pseudogene. The CDR3 has 18 residues. The CDR3 DNA reads as TGTGCCAGCAGCAAAGCGGAGCAGGGTGATAGCGGAGCCTACGAGCAGTACTTC. Its protein product is CASSKAEQGDSGAYEQYF.

This chain links TRBV10-3 with TRBJ1-1; no definite D call. This CDR3 is built from 12 residues. Trimming left V 3 bases short and J 7 bases short, with 9 bases between. From germline, CDR1 is ENHRY and CDR2 SYGVKD. CDR3: CAISDSSGEAFF. CDR3 nucleotides: TGTGCCATCAGTGACAGCAGCGGTGAAGCTTTCTTT.

The CDR3 coding sequence is TGCGCCAGCAGCCCAACAGGGATGAGCGCCGGGGAGCTGTTTTTT. Protein sequence: CASSPTGMSAGELFF. This rearrangement joins TRBV5-1 to TRBJ2-2, with D perhaps matching TRBD1 (6 bases). Germline CDR1 and CDR2: SGHRS and YFSETQ. V was clipped by 4 bases and J by 6 bases, with 16 bases between them. The CDR3 runs to 15 residues.

The V and J genes are TRBV28 and TRBJ1-6, with 7 nucleotides matching TRBD1. The CDR3 is 15 residues long. From germline, CDR1 is MDHEN and CDR2 SYDVKM. V was pared by 2 bases and J by 10 bases, with 8 bases of the junction left unmatched. The CDR3 DNA sequence: TGTGCCAGCAGTTTAGGGGACAGTTCGTGGTCACCCCTCCACTTT. Translating gives CASSLGDSSWSPLHF.

A single count supports this clone. The chain carries TRBV3-1 (or the pseudogene TRBV3-2) and TRBJ2-1; D perhaps matches TRBD2 (6 bases). The CDR3 has 12 residues. V shed 6 bases and J shed 15 bases, with 18 bases lying between them. Germline CDR1 LGHDT, CDR2 YNNKEL (reference sequence). In nucleotides, the CDR3 is TGTGCCAGCAGTAGCGGACGGACCTTGCTGTTCTTC. Protein sequence: CASSSGRTLLFF.

The gene calls are TRBV15 and TRBJ1-2, with a weak D call TRBD1 (5 bases). The germline V and J ends were trimmed by 5 bases and 4 bases, with 8 bases remaining between them. From germline, CDR1 is LNHNV and CDR2 YYDKDF (reference sequence). The CDR3 length is 12 residues. The CDR3 sequence: CATSVDSYGYTF. The CDR3 nucleotides read TGTGCCACCAGCGTCGACAGCTATGGCTACACCTTC.

The V gene is TRBV15, the J gene TRBJ1-2, with TRBD1 as a possible D gene (5 bases). The germline V gene has CDR1 LNHNV and CDR2 YYDKDF (reference sequence). The V end lost 1 base, the J end lost 3 bases, and 12 bases lay between the germline ends. The CDR3 totals 15 residues. CDR3 bases: TGTGCCACCAGCAGAGGCAGGGACTCCCACTATGGCTACACCTTC. Residues: CATSRGRDSHYGYTF.

The rearrangement uses TRBV12-3 or TRBV12-4 and TRBJ2-4, with D unresolved. Trimming took 3 bases from V and 5 from J, leaving 8 bases between them. The CDR3 runs to 13 residues. The CDR3 is CASSLSIQNIQYF. The CDR3 DNA is TGTGCCAGCAGTTTGAGTATCCAAAACATTCAGTACTTC.

The sample holds a few counts of this clone. CDR3 DNA sequence: TGTGCCACCAGCAGAGATTTAGGGGGCTATGGCTACACCTTC. This codes for CATSRDLGGYGYTF. This sequence joins TRBV15 and TRBJ1-2; D possibly corresponds to TRBD1 (6 bases). This CDR3 is built from 14 residues. Germline loops: CDR1 LNHNV, CDR2 YYDKDF (reference sequence). The V end lost 0 bases, the J end lost 4 bases, and 9 bases lay between the germline ends.

This clone was counted between two and nine times. V and J are TRBV28 and TRBJ1-1; TRBD1 might be the D (5 bases). The V and J ends lost 7 bases and 1 base respectively, with 19 bases between them. This CDR3 is built from 16 residues. Germline V gene lookup returns CDR1 MDHEN and CDR2 SYDVKM. For the CDR3, the DNA is TGTGCCAGCACCCCCCTTGCCAGGGCCCAGAACACTGAAGCTTTCTTT. Translated, it gives CASTPLARAQNTEAFF.

This chain links TRBV4-2 with TRBJ1-2, with no clear D. Trimming took off 4 bases at V and 8 bases at J, with 17 bases between the two ends. Germline V lookup: CDR1 LGHNA, CDR2 YNFKEQ. The CDR3 length is 14 residues. The CDR3 loop reads CASSRLGELRGYTF. In nucleotides, the CDR3 is TGTGCCAGCAGCCGGCTTGGGGAGCTAAGGGGCTACACCTTC.

In this sample, this clone turned up a few times. In DNA, the CDR3 is TGTGCCAGCAGCCAAGAGGGGACTCATTTCACAGATACGCAGTATTTT. Its translation is CASSQEGTHFTDTQYF. This chain joins TRBV4-2 and TRBJ2-3; a weak D match, TRBD2 (6 bases). The CDR3 runs 16 residues. Trimming removed 0 bases from V and 2 bases from J, with 12 bases in between. The germline gives CDR1 LGHNA, CDR2 YNFKEQ.

J is TRBJ1-1 and V is TRBV3-1 (or the pseudogene TRBV3-2), with D unclear. Per the germline V gene, CDR1 is LGHDT and CDR2 is YNNKEL (reference sequence). This CDR3 comprises 13 residues. Trimming removed 1 base from V and 0 bases from J, with 3 bases in between. The CDR3 sequence: CASSQAMNTEAFF. The CDR3 coding sequence is TGTGCCAGCAGCCAAGCTATGAACACTGAAGCTTTCTTT.

This clone was picked up a small number of times. The chain couples TRBV3-1 (or the pseudogene TRBV3-2) to TRBJ1-1, with 9 positions matching TRBD1. The CDR3 runs to 15 residues. Germline lookup yields CDR1 LGHDT and CDR2 YNNKEL (reference sequence). Unmatched junction bases numbered 3, after V lost 4 bases and J lost 0 bases. The CDR3 loop is CASSPGQGMNTEAFF. The CDR3, as DNA: TGTGCCAGCAGCCCGGGACAGGGCATGAACACTGAAGCTTTCTTT.

The rearrangement uses TRBV29-1 and TRBJ1-1, with D hard to call. Trimming removed 3 bases at V and 0 bases at J, with 8 bases between. The CDR3 has 13 residues. Per the germline V gene, CDR1 is SQVTM and CDR2 is ANQGSEA. The CDR3 sequence is CSVDGPMNTEAFF. CDR3 in DNA: TGCAGCGTTGATGGGCCTATGAACACTGAAGCTTTCTTT.

This chain uses TRBV2 with TRBJ2-1, with TRBD2 matching over 10 bases. Per germline, CDR1 SNHLY and CDR2 FYNNEI. J was trimmed by 0 bases and V by 6 bases; bases with no gene match: 8. This CDR3 spans 17 amino acids. CDR3 nucleotides: TGTGCCAGCAGGAAGCTAGCGGGAGTCGGCTCCTACAATGAGCAGTTCTTC. It is translated as CASRKLAGVGSYNEQFF.

The rearrangement uses TRBV5-1 and TRBJ2-3; 8 bases match TRBD2. Unmatched junction bases numbered 17, after V lost 4 bases and J lost 4 bases. Per the germline V gene, CDR1 is SGHRS and CDR2 is YFSETQ. The CDR3 covers 18 residues. The CDR3 here is CASSPGLGRSGMPDTQYF. The CDR3 nucleotides read TGCGCCAGCAGCCCGGGACTAGGACGAAGCGGGATGCCAGATACGCAGTATTTT.

The chain joins TRBV19 to TRBJ1-1; 9 bases match TRBD1. The CDR3 length is 12 residues. Germline CDR1 LNHDA, CDR2 SQIVND (reference sequence). Trimming at V came to 8 bases and at J to 3 bases, leaving 1 base not matched to a gene. CDR3 coding DNA: TGTGCCAGTCGGGACAGGGACACTGAAGCTTTCTTT. Translation: CASRDRDTEAFF.

This clone was detected only once. The chain recombines TRBV2 with TRBJ1-6; D is possibly TRBD1 (6 bases). CDR1 SNHLY and CDR2 FYNNEI come from the germline V gene. This CDR3 has 15 amino acids. V lost 3 bases and J lost 7, with 13 bases in between. CDR3 region: CASSDEQGGNSPLHF. In DNA, the CDR3 is TGTGCCAGCAGTGATGAACAGGGCGGCAATTCACCCCTCCACTTT. The whole variable domain, filled in from reference TRBV2 and TRBJ1-6, reads EPEVTQTPSHQVTQMGQEVILRCVPISNHLYFYWYRQILGQKVEFLVSFYNNEISEKSEIFDDQFSVERPDGSNFTLKIRSTKLEDSAMYFCASSDEQGGNSPLHFGNGTRLTVT.

The chain employs TRBV4-2 and TRBJ1-2; 7 bases map to TRBD1. The CDR3 has 15 residues. Per germline, CDR1 LGHNA and CDR2 YNFKEQ. J was trimmed by 2 bases and V by 1 base; bases with no gene match: 4. The CDR3 here is CASSQGDSWNYGYTF. In DNA, the CDR3 is TGTGCCAGCAGCCAAGGGGACAGCTGGAACTATGGCTACACCTTC.

This clone was seen a handful of times. The genes are TRBV28 and TRBJ1-5; TRBD1 might be the D (5 bases). This CDR3 has 14 residues. Trimming stripped 11 bases from V and 2 bases from J, with 16 bases between. Germline V gene lookup returns CDR1 MDHEN and CDR2 SYDVKM. In DNA, the CDR3 is TGTGCCGTGGGGGGACCCCGGGGCAATCAGCCCCAGCATTTT. It specifies CAVGGPRGNQPQHF. Filled out from reference TRBV28 and TRBJ1-5, the complete variable domain reads DVKVTQSSRYLVKRTGEKVFLECVQDMDHENMFWYRQDPGLGLRLIYFSYDVKMKEKGDIPEGYSVSREKKERFSLILESASTNQTSMYLCAVGGPRGNQPQHFGDGTRLSIL.

The gene calls are TRBV5-1 and TRBJ2-3, with D uncertain. V lost 0 bases, J lost 7 bases, and 6 bases lay in between. The CDR3 runs to 12 residues. Germline V gene lookup returns CDR1 SGHRS and CDR2 YFSETQ. The CDR3 nucleotides read TGCGCCAGCAGCTTGGACTACAATACGCAGTATTTT. This codes for CASSLDYNTQYF.